These 13 T cell receptor beta chains originate from one sample sequenced in a study of blood T cell repertoires in COVID-19. Profiling relied on immunoSEQ multiplex PCR, and the TCRdb table lists in-frame clones only, not all of them. The sample has roughly 360,000 clones; around 87% are singletons. Sequenced: PBMCs or T cells enriched from blood (not recorded which). The receptors derive from a man in his thirties or forties who had recovered from COVID-19.

V usage is TRBV14 and J usage is TRBJ1-1; TRBD1 agrees at 7 bases. The CDR3 consists of 16 residues. Germline assignment: CDR1 SGHDN and CDR2 FVKESK. The ends lost 0 bases at V and 0 bases at J; junction bases unmatched: 4. The CDR3 here is CASSQDRDSLNTEAFF. For the CDR3, the DNA is TGTGCCAGCAGCCAAGATCGGGACAGTTTGAACACTGAAGCTTTCTTT.

This chain joins TRBV2 and TRBJ1-5, with TRBD1 as a possible D gene (5 bases). Germline V lookup: CDR1 SNHLY, CDR2 FYNNEI. This CDR3 region has 14 residues. V lost 5 bases and J lost 6, with 14 bases in between. CDR3 sequence (DNA): TGTGCCAGCAGTCAGGGTGATGCTTCTCAGCCCCAGCATTTT. Its protein is CASSQGDASQPQHF.

This clone was detected only once. The chain is built from TRBV7-2 and TRBJ1-3; tentatively, D is TRBD1 (6 bases). Germline-derived CDR1 and CDR2 are SGHTA and FQGNSA. The CDR3 is 15 residues long. The V end lost 0 bases, the J end lost 5 bases, and 11 bases lay between the germline ends. The CDR3 DNA follows: TGTGCCAGCAGCTTAGCTCGGGGGGGCCGAAACACCATATATTTT. Translation gives CASSLARGGRNTIYF.

The rearrangement uses TRBV6-5 and TRBJ1-6, with 7 positions matching TRBD1. CDR1 MNHEY and CDR2 SVGAGI come from the germline V gene. This CDR3 has 12 residues. Trimming removed 7 bases from V and 10 bases from J; junction bases left unmatched: 4. CDR3 DNA sequence: TGTGCCAGCAAGACAGGGCGATCACCCCTCCACTTT. As protein: CASKTGRSPLHF.

J is TRBJ1-1 and V is TRBV3-1 (or the pseudogene TRBV3-2), with 10 bases fitting TRBD1. Per germline, CDR1 LGHDT and CDR2 YNNKEL (reference sequence). After removal of 2 bases from V and 8 bases from J, the junction contained 8 bases not matched to a gene. This CDR3 is 15 amino acids long. The CDR3, as DNA: TGTGCCAGCAGCCAACCTGGACAGGGGGTACGAGAAGCTTTCTTT. Amino acid sequence: CASSQPGQGVREAFF.

The CDR3 reads CASSSALAADTQYF. CDR3 DNA: TGTGCCAGCAGCTCGGCGCTAGCGGCAGATACGCAGTATTTT. The chain combines TRBV27 with TRBJ2-3, with 7 bases aligning to TRBD2. The V gene's germline CDR1 is MNHEY and CDR2 SMNVEV (reference sequence). The J segment lost 4 bases and the V segment lost 6 bases, leaving 7 bases of the junction unmatched. CDR3 size: 14 residues.

V gene TRBV19 combines with J gene TRBJ1-1; D is ambiguous. V was pared by 9 bases and J by 0 bases, with 14 bases between. This CDR3 is 14 amino acids long. In germline, CDR1 is LNHDA, CDR2 SQIVND (reference sequence). CDR3 sequence (DNA): TGTGCCAGCACACCGGGAATAATGAACACTGAAGCTTTCTTT. Its protein product is CASTPGIMNTEAFF.

This clone turned up a few times. The chain recombines TRBV10-1 with TRBJ2-7, with 12 positions matching TRBD1. This CDR3 comprises 14 residues. Looked up from germline, CDR1 is WNHNN and CDR2 is SYGVQD (reference sequence). Germline trimming cut 6 bases from V and 4 bases from J; bases unmatched to any gene: 4. The CDR3 loop reads CASRPGQGAYEQYF. For the CDR3, the DNA is TGCGCCAGCAGGCCGGGACAGGGGGCTTACGAGCAGTACTTC.

The chain employs TRBV21-1 and TRBJ1-6; the table's D call, TRBD1, was not checked against the DNA. TRBV21-1 is reported as a pseudogene. The CDR3 spans 17 residues. CDR3 nucleotides: TGTGCCAGCAGCAAAGCGCTTTCGACAGGGAAGGATTCACCCCTCCACTTT. This translates into CASSKALSTGKDSPLHF.

V and J are TRBV6-4 and TRBJ2-3; 12 bases align to TRBD1. The CDR3 totals 14 residues. Unmatched junction bases numbered 2, after V lost 3 bases and J lost 7 bases. Germline assignment: CDR1 MRHNA and CDR2 SNTAGT. The CDR3 is CASSEGQGANTQYF. The DNA for the CDR3 is TGTGCCAGCAGTGAGGGACAGGGGGCTAATACGCAGTATTTT.

The rearrangement uses TRBV6-5 and TRBJ1-4, with 7 nucleotides matching TRBD1. V lost 8 bases and J lost 1; bases outside the gene matches: 4. The CDR3 extends over 14 amino acids. Looked up from germline, CDR1 is MNHEY and CDR2 is SVGAGI. CDR3 region: CASLQGGTNEKLFF. In nucleotides, the CDR3 is TGTGCCAGCCTTCAGGGGGGAACTAATGAAAAACTGTTTTTT.

The gene calls are TRBV18 and TRBJ2-7; possible D gene TRBD1, 6 bases. Germline loops: CDR1 KGHSH, CDR2 LQKENI. The CDR3 consists of 14 residues. Trimming took off 2 bases at V and 3 bases at J, with 11 bases between the two ends. CDR3 in amino acids: CASSPTTGYYEQYF. Here the CDR3 DNA reads TGTGCCAGCTCACCAACTACAGGGTACTACGAGCAGTACTTC.

The genes are TRBV11-2 and TRBJ2-7, with a weak D call TRBD1 (5 bases). Germline V lookup: CDR1 SGHAT, CDR2 FQNNGV. Trimming left V 1 base short and J 3 bases short, with 10 bases between. The CDR3 spans 14 residues. CDR3 sequence: CASSLVAGFYEQYF. Here the CDR3 DNA reads TGTGCCAGCAGCTTAGTGGCAGGGTTCTACGAGCAGTACTTC. Supplemented by reference TRBV11-2 and TRBJ2-7, the full variable domain reads EAGVAQSPRYKIIEKRQSVAFWCNPISGHATLYWYQQILGQGPKLLIQFQNNGVVDDSQLPKDRFSAERLKGVDSTLKIQPAKLEDSAVYLCASSLVAGFYEQYFGPGTRLTVT.